Sequencing of this T cell receptor beta chain was carried out in a study of blood T cell repertoires in COVID-19. Study in general: T cells, B-cell-depleted T cells, or PBMCs provided the cDNA or gDNA that served as material.

In the source study's methods: Amplification of reference gene primers provided the estimated nucleated cell counts. The protocol was immunoSEQ multiplex PCR, while the TCRdb copy is restricted to in-frame clones and leaves out a portion. V, J and clone size derive from that table, while D and trimming were established from the DNA sequence. The profile shows approximately 230,000 clones, about 91% of them singletons. V lost 5 bases to trimming and J lost 3 bases, with 10 bases between them. Germline CDR1 and CDR2: MNHNY and SVGAGI (reference sequence). CDR3 length: 13 residues. The TCR originated in a man older than 75 with acute or convalescent COVID-19. Sequenced sample: peripheral blood. V gene TRBV6-6 combines with J gene TRBJ1-1; D perhaps matches TRBD1 (6 bases). CDR3 region: CASSHRVDTEAFF. CDR3 nucleotides: TGTGCCAGCAGTCACAGGGTGGACACTGAAGCTTTCTTT.